This passage covers 5 T cell receptor beta chains from one sample sequenced in a study of blood T cell repertoires in COVID-19. Generated by immunoSEQ multiplex PCR, the TCRdb table keeps only in-frame clones and is missing some. The sample holds 200,000 to 250,000 clones, about 84% seen once. Sequencing was carried out using peripheral blood. These receptors originate from a human donor in a cohort sampled during active COVID-19.

This clone was observed once. V gene TRBV10-3 combines with J gene TRBJ1-1; no definite D call. Germline CDR1 reads ENHRY; CDR2 reads SYGVKD. The germline V and J ends were trimmed by 5 bases and 11 bases, with 12 bases remaining between them. The length of the CDR3 is 11 residues. CDR3 in DNA: TGTGCCATCAGTCGGGAGGGTGAGGCTTTCTTT. Its protein product is CAISREGEAFF.

CDR3 bases: TGTGCCAGCAGCCAAGGTCTATTTTACGAGCAGTACTTC. It encodes CASSQGLFYEQYF. The genes are TRBV3-1 (or the pseudogene TRBV3-2) and TRBJ2-7, with unresolved D. Trimming cost V 1 base and J 4 bases, with 8 bases left between them. CDR1 LGHDT and CDR2 YNNKEL come from the germline V gene (reference sequence). The CDR3 is 13 amino acids.

The V gene is TRBV7-9, the J gene TRBJ1-2; D might be TRBD1 (5 bases). CDR3 length equals 15 residues. V was clipped by 2 bases and J by 4 bases, with 14 bases between them. Looked up from germline, CDR1 is SEHNR and CDR2 is FQNEAQ (reference sequence). This CDR3 reads CASSLQLAGPYGYTF. CDR3 sequence (DNA): TGTGCCAGCAGCTTACAATTAGCAGGGCCCTATGGCTACACCTTC. The full variable domain, its missing parts supplied by reference TRBV7-9 and TRBJ1-2, is DTGVSQNPRHKITKRGQNVTFRCDPISEHNRLYWYRQTLGQGPEFLTYFQNEAQLEKSRLLSDRFSAERPKGSFSTLEIQRTEQGDSAMYLCASSLQLAGPYGYTFGSGTRLTVV.

Only a few counts were recorded for this clone. The rearrangement uses TRBV4-2 and TRBJ2-1, with 7 bases fitting TRBD1. V lost 11 bases to trimming and J lost 0 bases; unmatched junction nucleotides: 16. The CDR3 totals 17 residues. CDR1 and CDR2 from the germline V gene are LGHNA and YNFKEQ. The CDR3 region has the DNA TGTGCCTCCCAGGGACAGTGGGATCGGAGCTCCTACAATGAGCAGTTCTTC. Its translation is CASQGQWDRSSYNEQFF.

The genes are TRBV6-5 and TRBJ1-1; weak D call: TRBD1 (5 bases). Trimming stripped 4 bases from V and 5 bases from J, with 17 bases between. CDR1 MNHEY and CDR2 SVGAGI come from the germline V gene. The CDR3 length is 15 residues. For the CDR3, the DNA is TGTGCCAGCAGTTCCCTGGAGGGGAGGAGGACTGAAGCTTTCTTT. Protein sequence: CASSSLEGRRTEAFF.